These 26 T cell receptor beta chains share one sample of origin, sequenced in a study of blood T cells in healthy people across ages (dated by TCRdb to the mid-2010s). The library was prepared using 5' RACE. The sequencer was an Illumina HiSeq 2500. A second PCR of roughly 6 to 11 cycles was performed with a sample-barcoded 5' primer and a J-beta primer mix. TCRdb reprocessing: public reads trimmed at Q25 with fastp, clones called with MiXCR, in-frame beta chains kept. Every entry covers one CDR3 protein and lists the most common genes and DNA from its rows. The table for this sample lists over a million distinct CDR3 sequences; roughly two fifths of them were counted only once. About 4% of the sample is in the top ten clones. The specimen sequenced was blood. The receptor source for this set is a woman between 18 and 29 years old in good health.

The genes are TRBV29-1 and TRBJ1-1; D possibly corresponds to TRBD1 (5 bases). The V and J ends lost 7 bases and 1 base respectively, with 7 bases between them. The CDR3 runs to 11 residues. From germline, CDR1 is SQVTM and CDR2 ANQGSEA. The CDR3 DNA reads as TGCAGCGGTGGGGGGAACACTGAAGCTTTCTTT. Encoded protein: CSGGGNTEAFF.

The V call is TRBV27, the J call TRBJ1-5; no definite D call. Germline V CDR1 and CDR2: MNHEY, SMNVEV (reference sequence). The CDR3 covers 14 residues. Deletions cut 6 bases from V and 1 base from J, with 10 bases between. Here the CDR3 reads CASRSMISNQPQHF. As DNA, the CDR3 is TGTGCCAGCAGATCTATGATAAGCAATCAGCCCCAGCATTTT.

The chain employs TRBV29-1 and TRBJ2-7, with TRBD2 matching over 15 bases. CDR1 is SQVTM and CDR2 is ANQGSEA in the germline V gene. V shed 5 bases, J shed 7 bases, and the junction held 18 bases outside the gene matches. The CDR3 consists of 18 residues. CDR3 in amino acids: CSVHGRTSGRAYWNEQYF. CDR3 bases: TGCAGCGTTCATGGTCGGACTAGCGGGAGGGCCTATTGGAATGAGCAGTACTTC.

This clonotype was seen repeatedly, ten times or more. V and J are TRBV20-1 and TRBJ1-2; 7 positions agree with TRBD1. V gave up 6 bases and J gave up 4 bases; unmatched junction bases: 8. Germline loops: CDR1 DFQATT, CDR2 SNEGSKA (reference sequence). The CDR3 length is 13 residues. CDR3 in DNA: TGCAGTGCCCGGGACAGCGCAGCCTATGGCTACACCTTC. Translating it yields CSARDSAAYGYTF.

In the case of this clonotype: The junction departs from germline at one end; a sequencing error may be responsible. The chain is built from TRBV18 and TRBJ1-2; D is possibly TRBD1 (5 bases). CDR3 size: 14 residues. Germline-derived CDR1 and CDR2 are KGHSH and LQKENI. DNA for the CDR3: TGTGCCGGCTCCAGACTACAGGCTAACTATGGCTACACCTTC. It specifies CAGSRLQANYGYTF. The full variable domain, completed using reference TRBV18 and TRBJ1-2, is NAGVMQNPRHLVRRRGQEARLRCSPMKGHSHVYWYRQLPEEGLKFMVYLQKENIIDESGMPKERFSAEFPKEGPSILRIQQVVRGDSAAYFCAGSRLQANYGYTFGSGTRLTVV.

The genes are TRBV19 and TRBJ2-7; a weak D match, TRBD1 (5 bases). Per the germline V gene, CDR1 is LNHDA and CDR2 is SQIVND (reference sequence). Trimming cost V 6 bases and J 2 bases, with 11 bases left between them. The CDR3 covers 13 residues. CDR3 sequence reads: CASSRQRTYEQYF. The CDR3 DNA reads as TGTGCCAGTAGCAGACAGAGAACCTACGAGCAGTACTTC.

This clonotype showed up just once. This rearrangement joins TRBV11-2 to TRBJ2-1; no clear D. CDR3 length equals 15 residues. The ends were cut back, 0 bases at V and 5 bases at J, with 11 bases in the middle. CDR1 SGHAT and CDR2 FQNNGV come from the germline V gene. The CDR3 region is CASSLDVRTNNEQFF. The DNA of the CDR3 is TGTGCCAGCAGCTTAGATGTGAGGACCAACAATGAGCAGTTCTTC.

This clonotype was counted a few times. CDR3 in amino acids: CSAVLRGLYNSPLHF. In DNA, the CDR3 is TGCAGTGCTGTTCTCAGGGGGCTCTATAATTCACCCCTCCACTTT. The chain combines TRBV20-1 with TRBJ1-6, with 8 nucleotides matching TRBD1. After removal of 5 bases from V and 3 bases from J, the junction contained 6 bases not matched to a gene. Germline-derived CDR1 and CDR2 are DFQATT and SNEGSKA (reference sequence). CDR3 length: 15 residues.

This clonotype showed up just a few times. The chain combines TRBV12-3 or TRBV12-4 with TRBJ1-2; possible D gene TRBD1, 5 bases. V was clipped by 3 bases and J by 8 bases, with 16 bases between them. The CDR3 sequence is 14 residues long. The CDR3 region is CASSLADSSRGYTF. For the CDR3, the DNA is TGTGCCAGCAGTTTGGCTGACAGTAGTCGGGGCTACACCTTC.

V usage is TRBV7-6 and J usage is TRBJ1-3; D unresolved. Germline V CDR1 and CDR2: SGHVS, FNYEAQ. The CDR3 consists of 15 residues. V dropped 5 bases and J dropped 0 bases, with 11 bases sitting between them. The CDR3 spells CASSPRWSSGNTIYF. The CDR3 DNA reads as TGTGCCAGCAGCCCACGGTGGAGCTCTGGAAACACCATATATTTT.

This chain joins TRBV15 and TRBJ2-1; TRBD2 might be the D (5 bases). The V and J ends lost 5 bases and 10 bases respectively, with 21 bases between them. The germline V gene encodes CDR1 LNHNV and CDR2 YYDKDF (reference sequence). This CDR3 is built from 15 residues. The chain's CDR3 is CATSPWRSLGQEQFF. The DNA of the CDR3 is TGTGCCACCAGCCCTTGGAGGTCCCTGGGTCAAGAGCAGTTCTTC.

This sequence joins TRBV12-3 or TRBV12-4 and TRBJ1-5; 7 bases are a match to TRBD1. The ends lost 6 bases at V and 9 bases at J; junction bases unmatched: 11. CDR3 length equals 14 residues. The CDR3 region is CASSDGDSLLPQHF. DNA for the CDR3: TGTGCCAGCAGCGATGGGGACAGCCTGTTGCCCCAGCATTTT.

This clonotype was seen many times. V usage is TRBV29-1 and J usage is TRBJ2-7; D is perhaps TRBD2 (5 bases). Germline V lookup: CDR1 SQVTM, CDR2 ANQGSEA. CDR3 length equals 12 residues. V dropped 5 bases and J dropped 4 bases, with 12 bases sitting between them. The CDR3 region is CSVSAGTYEQYF. CDR3 sequence (DNA): TGCAGCGTTTCGGCGGGCACATACGAGCAGTACTTC.

As concerns this clonotype: A clone one base away is much larger, so this may be a read error. V gene TRBV10-3 combines with J gene TRBJ1-2, with TRBD1 as a possible D gene (6 bases). V was pared by 1 base and J by 1 base, with 10 bases between. CDR1 ENHRY and CDR2 SYGVKD come from the germline V gene. CDR3 size: 15 residues. CDR3 residues: CAISEFGRGNYGYTF. DNA for the CDR3: TGTGCCATCAGTGAGTTTGGCAGGGGTAACTATGGCTACACCTTC.

This chain uses TRBV29-1 with TRBJ2-2; D unresolved. Deletions cut 4 bases from V and 7 bases from J, with 10 bases between. Germline V CDR1 and CDR2: SQVTM, ANQGSEA. This CDR3 is 12 amino acids long. CDR3 loop: CSVVWGIGELFF. CDR3 bases: TGCAGCGTTGTCTGGGGAATCGGGGAGCTGTTTTTT.

The chain links TRBV29-1 to TRBJ2-2; TRBD2 aligns across 14 bases. This CDR3 is built from 17 residues. Germline trimming cut 6 bases from V and 0 bases from J; bases unmatched to any gene: 6. Per germline, CDR1 SQVTM and CDR2 ANQGSEA. The DNA for the CDR3 is TGCAGCGTAACCACGACTAGCGGGGGGGCGAACACCGGGGAGCTGTTTTTT. Encoded protein: CSVTTTSGGANTGELFF.

This clonotype appeared once. V gene TRBV29-1 combines with J gene TRBJ2-3; D call uncertain. V gave up 8 bases and J gave up 3 bases, with 15 bases separating them. In germline, CDR1 is SQVTM, CDR2 ANQGSEA. There are 13 residues in the CDR3. CDR3 in amino acids: CSIEASSTDTQYF. Written as DNA, the CDR3 is TGCAGCATCGAAGCCAGTAGTACAGATACGCAGTATTTT.

The J gene is TRBJ2-2, the V gene TRBV4-2; D is unclear. Per the germline V gene, CDR1 is LGHNA and CDR2 is YNFKEQ. Trimming took off 4 bases at V and 7 bases at J, with 13 bases between the two ends. The CDR3 runs to 14 residues. CDR3: CASSRSEGVGELFF. The CDR3 DNA reads as TGTGCCAGCAGCCGATCCGAAGGAGTCGGGGAGCTGTTTTTT.

This rearrangement joins TRBV7-6 to TRBJ2-5; no reliable D call. V lost 0 bases to trimming and J lost 8 bases, with 16 bases between them. The CDR3 totals 15 residues. Germline V gene sequence: CDR1 SGHVS, CDR2 FNYEAQ. The CDR3 DNA reads as TGTGCCAGCAGCTTAGCCCCTAGTGCCACTGGCACCCAGTACTTC. As protein: CASSLAPSATGTQYF.

V and J are TRBV21-1 and TRBJ2-7; TRBD2, the table's D call, was not compared with the DNA. TRBV21-1 is termed a pseudogene. CDR3 length: 16 amino acids. CDR3: CASSMAGGRRNNEQYF. CDR3 bases: TGTGCCAGCAGCATGGCGGGGGGAAGGAGGAACAATGAGCAGTACTTC.

This chain joins TRBV12-3 or TRBV12-4 and TRBJ2-3; 8 bases match TRBD1. The V and J ends lost 2 bases and 4 bases, in that order; junction bases with no gene match: 5. The CDR3 totals 15 residues. The CDR3 protein is CASSLQGARSDTQYF. CDR3 nucleotides: TGTGCCAGCAGTTTACAGGGGGCGAGGTCAGATACGCAGTATTTT.

A single count supports this clonotype. The V and J genes are TRBV2 and TRBJ2-1; a weak D match, TRBD2 (6 bases). The CDR3 has 16 residues. Trimming took off 8 bases at V and 10 bases at J, with 27 bases between the two ends. CDR1 is SNHLY and CDR2 is FYNNEI in the germline V gene. The CDR3 region is CASLQPSAGKNYEQFF. The CDR3 coding sequence is TGTGCCAGCCTCCAGCCCTCTGCGGGGAAAAACTACGAGCAGTTCTTC. The variable domain in full, with the rest retrieved from reference TRBV2 and TRBJ2-1, is EPEVTQTPSHQVTQMGQEVILRCVPISNHLYFYWYRQILGQKVEFLVSFYNNEISEKSEIFDDQFSVERPDGSNFTLKIRSTKLEDSAMYFCASLQPSAGKNYEQFFGPGTRLTVL.

This chain connects TRBV29-1 to TRBJ2-3; D is possibly TRBD1 or TRBD2 (5 bases each). Germline CDR1 is SQVTM and CDR2 is ANQGSEA. Trimming removed 4 bases from V and 9 bases from J, with 11 bases in between. The CDR3 runs 11 residues. CDR3 in amino acids: CSVVKGPTQYF. Here the CDR3 DNA reads TGCAGCGTTGTGAAGGGACCCACGCAGTATTTT.

The CDR3 loop is CASSKERQLRYTF. The DNA for the CDR3 is TGTGCCAGCAGCAAAGAAAGACAGTTGCGCTACACCTTC. J is TRBJ1-2 and V is TRBV21-1; the table's TRBD1 call for D was not verified on the DNA. TRBV21-1 is a documented pseudogene. The CDR3 extends over 13 amino acids.

The rearrangement uses TRBV20-1 and TRBJ2-7; D is possibly TRBD2 (5 bases). The J call may not be correct, given that the DNA end is closer to TRBJ2-5. CDR3 length equals 15 residues. Germline V gene sequence: CDR1 DFQATT, CDR2 SNEGSKA (reference sequence). The CDR3 bases are TGCAGTGCCAGATCCCGGGGTAGGGTGATAGAGACCCAGTACTTC. It is translated as CSARSRGRVIETQYF.

This clonotype was seen ten or more times. The chain joins TRBV7-2 to TRBJ2-5, with TRBD1 matching 10 bases. CDR3 length: 13 amino acids. With V trimmed by 5 bases and J by 3 bases, 0 bases remained unmatched. Germline V CDR1 and CDR2: SGHTA, FQGNSA. The CDR3 DNA sequence: TGTGCCAGCAGCGGACAGGGGGAAGAGACCCAGTACTTC. This encodes CASSGQGEETQYF.